Listed here are 13 T cell receptor beta chains from one sample, sequenced in a study of regulatory T cells in long-lasting Graves disease. The time point: newly diagnosed GD, antithyroid drugs for less than 3 months. PBMCs were the source of the RNA used for TCR sequencing. For TCR beta, libraries came from iRepertoire HTBI primers and Arm-PCR of CDR3 regions. TCRdb re-analysed the multiplex PCR reads in MiXCR, keeping a single row per CDR3 protein. The table lists 380,000 or so distinct CDR3 sequences, 15% to 20% of them singletons. The data were also submitted as part of a second study, on T cells in Graves' hyperthyroidism and ophthalmopathy.

The source material was peripheral blood mononuclear cells (PBMCs), sampled at new diagnosis, from a patient treated with antithyroid drugs. These receptors came from a young woman with Graves disease.

Many counts were recorded for this clonotype. Here the CDR3 DNA reads TGCAGTGCTAGGGCGTGGCAGGGAGAGACCCAGTACTTC. It encodes CSARAWQGETQYF. This sequence joins TRBV20-1 and TRBJ2-5; possibly TRBD1 for D (5 bases). This CDR3 contains 13 residues. Germline CDR1 reads DFQATT; CDR2 reads SNEGSKA (reference sequence). V dropped 3 bases and J dropped 4 bases, with 12 bases sitting between them.

This clonotype was recorded a few times. The final CDR3 position lacks the conserved phenylalanine or tryptophan, pointing to a likely read error. The DNA is omitted, as the CDR3 cannot be located on it reliably, and the CDR3 follows TCRdb's listing. The genes are TRBV6-2 or TRBV6-3 and TRBJ2-1; the table's D call, TRBD2, has no DNA check behind it. Inclusive of both ends, the CDR3 amounts to 13 amino acids. Germline lookup yields CDR1 MNHEY and CDR2 SVGEGT. The CDR3 loop reads CATSVGLAGRGGV.

The chain uses TRBV5-1 and TRBJ2-5; D call uncertain. From germline, CDR1 is SGHRS and CDR2 YFSETQ. The CDR3 covers 13 residues. Trimming took off 6 bases at V and 0 bases at J, with 9 bases between the two ends. In DNA form, the CDR3 reads TGCGCCAGCACGGACGGAAACCAAGAGACCCAGTACTTC. It translates to CASTDGNQETQYF.

The table lists this clonotype with many counts. The rearrangement uses TRBV14 and TRBJ2-7, with D unclear. The V gene lost 0 bases and the J gene lost 5 bases, with 14 bases spanning the gap. The germline CDR1 and CDR2 sequences are SGHDN and FVKESK. The CDR3 is 15 amino acids. The CDR3 sequence: CASSQEGPGRNEQYF. As DNA, the CDR3 is TGTGCCAGCAGCCAAGAGGGCCCTGGACGAAACGAGCAGTACTTC.

The chain carries TRBV27 and TRBJ1-4; tentatively, D is TRBD1 (6 bases). Trimming cost V 6 bases and J 8 bases, with 16 bases left between them. CDR3 length equals 14 residues. The germline V gene encodes CDR1 MNHEY and CDR2 SMNVEV (reference sequence). The CDR3 here is CASSSTQGMEKLFF. The CDR3 DNA reads as TGTGCCAGCAGCTCCACGCAGGGGATGGAAAAACTGTTTTTT.

This chain links TRBV20-1 with TRBJ2-1; unclear D gene. The CDR3 contains 14 residues. Looked up from germline, CDR1 is DFQATT and CDR2 is SNEGSKA (reference sequence). The V end was cut by 4 bases, the J end by 1 base, with 11 bases between. This chain's CDR3 is CSAIGVESYNEQFF. The CDR3 DNA sequence: TGCAGTGCTATAGGCGTGGAATCCTACAATGAGCAGTTCTTC.

This clonotype was observed many times. The chain is built from TRBV29-1 and TRBJ1-2; 9 bases are a match to TRBD1. The junction had 2 bases not matched to a gene; V was cut back by 1 base and J by 2 bases. The CDR3 is 14 residues long. The germline V gene has CDR1 SQVTM and CDR2 ANQGSEA. CDR3: CSVEAGTGNYGYTF. The CDR3 bases are TGCAGCGTTGAAGCCGGGACAGGGAACTATGGCTACACCTTC.

This clonotype was observed many times. The chain recombines TRBV10-3 with TRBJ2-5; 7 positions match TRBD2. V lost 11 bases to trimming and J lost 1 base; unmatched junction nucleotides: 7. This CDR3 spans 13 amino acids. Germline lookup yields CDR1 ENHRY and CDR2 SYGVKD. The CDR3 loop reads CAAGRGGQETQYF. Written as DNA, the CDR3 is TGTGCCGCGGGGAGGGGCGGCCAAGAGACCCAGTACTTC.

This clonotype was found many times. This chain uses TRBV14 with TRBJ2-5; D uncertain. The CDR3 has 13 residues. Trimming removed 0 bases at V and 5 bases at J, with 7 bases between. Germline loops: CDR1 SGHDN, CDR2 FVKESK. For the CDR3, the DNA is TGTGCCAGCAGCCAAGATCTAAGCGAGACCCAGTACTTC. Amino acids: CASSQDLSETQYF.

The chain joins TRBV10-3 to TRBJ1-2, with 10 bases fitting TRBD1. There are 15 residues in the CDR3. Germline CDR1 and CDR2: ENHRY and SYGVKD. With V trimmed by 5 bases and J by 2 bases, 5 bases remained unmatched. The CDR3 coding sequence is TGTGCCATCAGTCCCGGGACAGGGGAAAACTATGGCTACACCTTC. Amino acids: CAISPGTGENYGYTF.

In DNA form, the CDR3 reads TGTGCCAGCAGCTTGAGAGACAGCACTAACTATGGCTACACCTTC. Translated, it gives CASSLRDSTNYGYTF. The gene calls are TRBV5-5 and TRBJ1-2, with TRBD1 as a possible D gene (5 bases). Trimming pared 1 base from V and 0 bases from J, leaving 10 bases between. The germline CDR1 and CDR2 sequences are SGHKS and YYEKEE (reference sequence). This CDR3 has 15 amino acids.

This clonotype turned up a few times. The rearrangement joins TRBV7-9 to TRBJ2-2; TRBD1 matches at 8 bases. The length of the CDR3 is 15 residues. V shed 1 base, J shed 6 bases, and the junction held 4 bases outside the gene matches. Germline V gives CDR1 SEHNR, CDR2 FQNEAQ (reference sequence). The CDR3 DNA follows: TGTGCCAGCAGCTTAGATTGGACAGGGTCCGGGGAGCTGTTTTTT. This gives the protein CASSLDWTGSGELFF.

The rearrangement uses TRBV24-1 and TRBJ1-4; D is undetermined. CDR3 length: 15 residues. CDR1 KGHDR and CDR2 SFDVKD come from the germline V gene. V was trimmed by 3 bases and J by 4 bases, leaving 11 bases between them. The CDR3 nucleotides read TGTGCCACCAGTGATCTCTGGAGGTTTAATGAAAAACTGTTTTTT. Protein product: CATSDLWRFNEKLFF.